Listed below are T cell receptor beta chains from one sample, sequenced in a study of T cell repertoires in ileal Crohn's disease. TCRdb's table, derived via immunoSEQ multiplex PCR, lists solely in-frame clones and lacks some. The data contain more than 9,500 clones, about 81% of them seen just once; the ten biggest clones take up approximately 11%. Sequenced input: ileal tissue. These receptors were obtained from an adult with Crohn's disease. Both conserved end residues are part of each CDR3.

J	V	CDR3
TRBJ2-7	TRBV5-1	CASSLGGRPYEQYF
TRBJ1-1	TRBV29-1	CSVVEGSTEAFF
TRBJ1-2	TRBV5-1	CASSFEGLTYGYTF
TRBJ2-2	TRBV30	CALDWSTGELFF
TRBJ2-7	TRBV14	CASSPRVAGVSYEQYF
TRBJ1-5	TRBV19	CASSITSWEGPQHF
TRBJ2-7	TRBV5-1	CASSLQGVLPGEQYF
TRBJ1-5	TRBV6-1	CASSGDRVYQPQHF
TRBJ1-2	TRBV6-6	CASSPTGDSYGYTF
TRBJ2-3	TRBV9	CASSAISTDTQYF
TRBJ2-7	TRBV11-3	CASTPDSYSYEQYF
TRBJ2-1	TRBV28	CASSGNRDQFF
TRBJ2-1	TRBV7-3	CASSSTEREGLYNEQFF
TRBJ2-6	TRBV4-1	CASSPTGVGANVLTF
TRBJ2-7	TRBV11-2	CASSLAQLAGGVYF
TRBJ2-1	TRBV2	CASSGDGTGLNEQFF
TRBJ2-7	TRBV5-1	CASSTDRGAYEQYF
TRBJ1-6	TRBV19	CASSIRDSNSPLHF
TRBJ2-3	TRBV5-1	CASSASGSTDTQYF
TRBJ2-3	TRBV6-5	CASSSLGGPDTQYF
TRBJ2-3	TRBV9	CASSVGRPSTDTQYF
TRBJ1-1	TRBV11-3	CASSLGRSAKSEAFF
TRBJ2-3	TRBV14	CASSQRLTDTQYF
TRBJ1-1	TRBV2	CASSELGSGSTEAFF
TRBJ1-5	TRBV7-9	CASSLGDRANQPQHF
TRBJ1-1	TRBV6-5	CASSPTAGGAFF
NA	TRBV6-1	CASSEEGGGSYEQYF
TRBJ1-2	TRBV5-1	CASSLIGGRDYGYTF
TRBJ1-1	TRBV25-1	CASSPPQGLNTEAFF
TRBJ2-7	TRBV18	CASSQPGQTIYEQYF
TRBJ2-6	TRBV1	CTSRGESFAQSRANVLTF
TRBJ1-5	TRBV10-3	CAISEQVSNQPQHF
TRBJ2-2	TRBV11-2	CASSLDREAGELFF
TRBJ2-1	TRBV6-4	CASSDGAGDYNEQFF
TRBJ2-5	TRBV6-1	CASRTRTSGSQTQYF
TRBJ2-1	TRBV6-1	CASSELAGGWNEQFF
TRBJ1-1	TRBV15	CATSRGEGKAFF
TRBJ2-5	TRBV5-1	CASSLLRTGNQETQYF
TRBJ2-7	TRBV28	CASSPRGGYEQYF
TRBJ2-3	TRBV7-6	CASSRDSSDTQYF
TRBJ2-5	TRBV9	CASSVAGSVETQYF
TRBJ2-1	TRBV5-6	CASSLGTAGGYNEQFF
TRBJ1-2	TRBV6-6	CASSAAGYGYTF
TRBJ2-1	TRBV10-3	CAISESIGGVYNEQFF
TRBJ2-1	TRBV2	CASSLAGGRDNEQFF
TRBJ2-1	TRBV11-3	CASSFSGRAYNEQFF
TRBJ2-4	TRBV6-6	CASSYSDTQNIQYF
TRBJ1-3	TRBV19	CASSTGLLGNTIYF
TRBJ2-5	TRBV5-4	CASSLVAGGSQETQYF
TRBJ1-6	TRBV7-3	CASSLEGAPNSPLHF
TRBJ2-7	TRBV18	CASSSKRETGEQYF